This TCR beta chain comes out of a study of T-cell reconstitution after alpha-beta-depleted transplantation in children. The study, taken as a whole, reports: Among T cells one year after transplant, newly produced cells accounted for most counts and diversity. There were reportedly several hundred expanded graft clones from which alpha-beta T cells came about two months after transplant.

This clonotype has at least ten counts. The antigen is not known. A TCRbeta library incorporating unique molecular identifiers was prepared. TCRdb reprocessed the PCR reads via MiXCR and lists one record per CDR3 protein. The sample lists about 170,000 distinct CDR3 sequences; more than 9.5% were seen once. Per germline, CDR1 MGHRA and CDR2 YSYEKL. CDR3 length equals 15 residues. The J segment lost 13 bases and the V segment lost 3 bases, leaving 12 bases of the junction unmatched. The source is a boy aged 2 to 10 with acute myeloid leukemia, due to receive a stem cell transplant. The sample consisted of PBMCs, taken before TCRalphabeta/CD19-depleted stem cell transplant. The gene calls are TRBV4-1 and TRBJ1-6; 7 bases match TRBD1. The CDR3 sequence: CASSHLGQPHGPLHF. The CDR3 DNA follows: TGCGCCAGCAGCCACCTGGGACAGCCCCATGGGCCCCTCCACTTT.